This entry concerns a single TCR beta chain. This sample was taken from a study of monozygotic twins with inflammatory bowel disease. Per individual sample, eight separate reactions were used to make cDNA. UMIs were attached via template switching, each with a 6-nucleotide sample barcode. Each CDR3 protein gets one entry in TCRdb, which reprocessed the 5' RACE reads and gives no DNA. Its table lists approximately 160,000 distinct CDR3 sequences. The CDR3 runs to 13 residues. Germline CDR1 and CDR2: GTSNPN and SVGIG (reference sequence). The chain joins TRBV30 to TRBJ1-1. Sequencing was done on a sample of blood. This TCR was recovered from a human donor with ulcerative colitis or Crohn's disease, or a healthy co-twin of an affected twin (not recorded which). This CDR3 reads CAWSRRRNTEAFF.